This T cell receptor (beta chain) was identified during a study of response to subunit inactivated influenza vaccine. TCRdb independently ran MiXCR on the RT-PCR reads; one entry per CDR3 protein. The sample holds about 540,000 distinct CDR3 sequences, around a quarter seen once. Trimming took 3 bases from V and 4 from J, leaving 13 bases between them. Germline V gene data show CDR1 as MDHEN and CDR2 as SYDVKM. The CDR3 contains 14 residues. This sample also belongs to another study, concerning T cells expressing NK-cell markers. In that study: Beta-chain TCR cDNA was generated via 5'RACE template switching with UMIs. According to the study, TCR beta repertoires originated from sorted CD3+CD56+NKG2C+, CD3+CD56+NKG2C- and CD3+CD56-NKG2C+ T cells. Uncertainty persisted over the HCMV specificity of expanded NKG2C+ T cell clones.

Source: CD4+ T cells sorted from PBMCs, taken less than 13 days after vaccination. The chain uses TRBV28 and TRBJ2-7; no firm D call. This TCR was recovered from a man aged 50 to 60 who received an inactivated influenza vaccine. CDR3 in DNA: TGTGCCAGCAGTTTTTTATTAGAGCCTTACGAGCAGTACTTC. It yields the protein CASSFLLEPYEQYF.